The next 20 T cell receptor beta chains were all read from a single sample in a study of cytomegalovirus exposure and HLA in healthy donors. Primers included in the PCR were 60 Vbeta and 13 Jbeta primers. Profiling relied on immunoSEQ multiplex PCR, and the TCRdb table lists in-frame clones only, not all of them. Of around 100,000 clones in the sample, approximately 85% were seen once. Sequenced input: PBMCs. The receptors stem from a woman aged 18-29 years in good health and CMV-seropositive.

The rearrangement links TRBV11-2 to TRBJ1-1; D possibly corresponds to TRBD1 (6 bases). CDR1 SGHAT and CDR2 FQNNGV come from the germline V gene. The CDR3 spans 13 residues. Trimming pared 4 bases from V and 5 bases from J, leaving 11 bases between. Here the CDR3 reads CASSSTGRTEAFF. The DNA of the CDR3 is TGTGCCAGCAGCTCCACAGGGAGAACTGAAGCTTTCTTT.

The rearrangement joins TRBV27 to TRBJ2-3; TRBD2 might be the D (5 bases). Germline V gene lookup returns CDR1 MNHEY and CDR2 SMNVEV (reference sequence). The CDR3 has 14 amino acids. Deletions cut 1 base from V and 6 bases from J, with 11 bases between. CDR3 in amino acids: CASSLFGLWDTQYF. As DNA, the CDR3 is TGTGCCAGCAGTTTATTCGGACTGTGGGATACGCAGTATTTT.

CDR3 region: CATSRTIQGNTEAFF. CDR3 in DNA: TGTGCCACCAGCAGAACAATACAGGGGAACACTGAAGCTTTCTTT. The chain joins TRBV15 to TRBJ1-1; perhaps TRBD1 as D (6 bases). This CDR3 spans 15 amino acids. From germline, CDR1 is LNHNV and CDR2 YYDKDF (reference sequence). Trimming removed 2 bases at V and 1 base at J, with 11 bases between.

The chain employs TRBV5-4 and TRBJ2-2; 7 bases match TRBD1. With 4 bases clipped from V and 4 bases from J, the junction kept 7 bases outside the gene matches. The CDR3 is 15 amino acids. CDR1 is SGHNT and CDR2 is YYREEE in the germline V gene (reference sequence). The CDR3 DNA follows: TGTGCCAGCAGCCGGGACAGCATAGGCACCGGGGAGCTGTTTTTT. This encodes CASSRDSIGTGELFF. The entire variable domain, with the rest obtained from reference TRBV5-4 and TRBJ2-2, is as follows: ETGVTQSPTHLIKTRGQQVTLRCSSQSGHNTVSWYQQALGQGPQFIFQYYREEENGRGNFPPRFSGLQFPNYSSELNVNALELDDSALYLCASSRDSIGTGELFFGEGSRLTVL.

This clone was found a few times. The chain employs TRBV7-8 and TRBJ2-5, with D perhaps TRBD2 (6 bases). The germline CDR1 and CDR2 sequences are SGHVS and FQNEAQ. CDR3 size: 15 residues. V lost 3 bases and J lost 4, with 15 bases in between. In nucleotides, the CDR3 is TGTGCCAGCAGCTTCAGCCCGGGAGAGAGAGAGACCCAGTACTTC. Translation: CASSFSPGERETQYF.

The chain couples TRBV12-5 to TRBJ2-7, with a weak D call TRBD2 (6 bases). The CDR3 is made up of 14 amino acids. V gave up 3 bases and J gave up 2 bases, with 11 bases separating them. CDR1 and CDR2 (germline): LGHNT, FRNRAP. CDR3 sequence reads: CASGFGSGAYEQYF. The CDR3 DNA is TGTGCTAGTGGTTTCGGGTCGGGGGCCTACGAGCAGTACTTC.

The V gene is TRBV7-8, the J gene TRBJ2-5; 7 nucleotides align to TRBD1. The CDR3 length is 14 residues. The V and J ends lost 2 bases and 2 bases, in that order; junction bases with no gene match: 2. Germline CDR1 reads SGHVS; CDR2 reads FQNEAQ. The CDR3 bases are TGTGCCAGCAGCTTATGGGGACAGCAAGAGACCCAGTACTTC. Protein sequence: CASSLWGQQETQYF.

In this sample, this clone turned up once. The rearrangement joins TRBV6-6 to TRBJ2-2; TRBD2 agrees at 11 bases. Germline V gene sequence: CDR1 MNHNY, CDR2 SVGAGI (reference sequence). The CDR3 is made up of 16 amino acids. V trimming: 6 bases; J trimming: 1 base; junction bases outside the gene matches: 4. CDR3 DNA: TGTGCCAGCAGGAGTCTAGCGGGGGGGAACACCGGGGAGCTGTTTTTT. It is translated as CASRSLAGGNTGELFF.

CDR3 amino acids: CASSFSGNTIYF. CDR3 nucleotides: TGTGCCAGCAGCTTCTCGGGAAACACCATATATTTT. The chain links TRBV7-8 to TRBJ1-3; D gene ambiguous. Germline V gives CDR1 SGHVS, CDR2 FQNEAQ. V was trimmed by 3 bases and J by 4 bases, leaving 4 bases between them. CDR3 length: 12 residues.

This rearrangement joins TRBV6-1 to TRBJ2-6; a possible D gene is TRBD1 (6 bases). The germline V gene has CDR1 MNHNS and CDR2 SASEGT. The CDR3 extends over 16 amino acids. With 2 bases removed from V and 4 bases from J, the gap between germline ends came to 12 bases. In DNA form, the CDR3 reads TGTGCCAGCAGTGAAATGTGGCAGGGGGGGGCCAACGTCCTGACTTTC. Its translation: CASSEMWQGGANVLTF.

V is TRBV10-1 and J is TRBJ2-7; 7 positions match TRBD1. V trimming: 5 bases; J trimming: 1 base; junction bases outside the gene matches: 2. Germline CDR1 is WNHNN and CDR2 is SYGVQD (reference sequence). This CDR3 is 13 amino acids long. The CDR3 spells CASSLQGSYEQYF. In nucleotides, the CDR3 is TGCGCCAGCAGTCTACAGGGGTCCTACGAGCAGTACTTC.

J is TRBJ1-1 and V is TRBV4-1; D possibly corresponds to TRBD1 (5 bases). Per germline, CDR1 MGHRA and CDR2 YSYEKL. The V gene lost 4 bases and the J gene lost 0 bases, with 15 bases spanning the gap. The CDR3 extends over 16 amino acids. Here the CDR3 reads CASSRTRDSLNTEAFF. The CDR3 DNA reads TGCGCCAGCAGCCGCACGCGGGACTCTCTGAACACTGAAGCTTTCTTT.

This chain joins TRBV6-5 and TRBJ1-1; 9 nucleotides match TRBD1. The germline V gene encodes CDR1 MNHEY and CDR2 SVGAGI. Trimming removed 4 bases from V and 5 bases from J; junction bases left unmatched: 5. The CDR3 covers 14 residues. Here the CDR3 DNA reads TGTGCCAGCAGTTTCGACAGGGGGGGGACTGAAGCTTTCTTT. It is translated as CASSFDRGGTEAFF.

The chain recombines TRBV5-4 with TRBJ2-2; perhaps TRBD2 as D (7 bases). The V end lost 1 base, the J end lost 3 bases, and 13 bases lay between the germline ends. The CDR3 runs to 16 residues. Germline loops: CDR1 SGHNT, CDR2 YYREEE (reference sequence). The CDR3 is CASSLWGGGYTGELFF. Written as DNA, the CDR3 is TGTGCCAGCAGCTTGTGGGGCGGGGGCTACACCGGGGAGCTGTTTTTT.

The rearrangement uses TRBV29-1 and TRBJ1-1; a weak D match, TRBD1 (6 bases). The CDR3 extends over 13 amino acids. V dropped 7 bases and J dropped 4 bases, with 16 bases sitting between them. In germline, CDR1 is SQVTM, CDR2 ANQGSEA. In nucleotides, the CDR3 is TGCAGCGCTCCCCCTCCCAGGGGCACTGAAGCTTTCTTT. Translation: CSAPPPRGTEAFF.

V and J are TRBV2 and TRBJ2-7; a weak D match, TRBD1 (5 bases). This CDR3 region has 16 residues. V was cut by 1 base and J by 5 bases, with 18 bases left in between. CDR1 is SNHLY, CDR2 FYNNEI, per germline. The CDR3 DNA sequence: TGTGCCAGCAGTGAAGAGTTTGCAGGGTCCGCGGACGAGCAGTACTTC. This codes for CASSEEFAGSADEQYF.

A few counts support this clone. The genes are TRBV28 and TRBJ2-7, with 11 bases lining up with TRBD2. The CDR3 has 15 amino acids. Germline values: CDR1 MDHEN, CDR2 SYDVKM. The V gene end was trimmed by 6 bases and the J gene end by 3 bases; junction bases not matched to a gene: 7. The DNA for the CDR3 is TGTGCCAGCAGCCCAGGGACTAGCGGAAACTACGAGCAGTACTTC. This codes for CASSPGTSGNYEQYF.

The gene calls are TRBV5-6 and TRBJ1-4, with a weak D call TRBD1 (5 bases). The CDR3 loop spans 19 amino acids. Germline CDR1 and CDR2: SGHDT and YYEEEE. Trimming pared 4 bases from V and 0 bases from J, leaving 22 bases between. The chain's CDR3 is CASSPWLVVPGTTNEKLFF. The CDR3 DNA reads TGTGCCAGCAGCCCCTGGCTTGTGGTCCCAGGGACAACTAATGAAAAACTGTTTTTT. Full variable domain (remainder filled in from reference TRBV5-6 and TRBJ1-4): DAGVTQSPTHLIKTRGQQVTLRCSPKSGHDTVSWYQQALGQGPQFIFQYYEEEERQRGNFPDRFSGHQFPNYSSELNVNALLLGDSALYLCASSPWLVVPGTTNEKLFFGSGTQLSVL.

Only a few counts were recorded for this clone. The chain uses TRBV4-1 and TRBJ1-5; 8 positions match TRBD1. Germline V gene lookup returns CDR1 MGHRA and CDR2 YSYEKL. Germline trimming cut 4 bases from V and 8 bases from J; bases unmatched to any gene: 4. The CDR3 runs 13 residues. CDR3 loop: CASSRQGLEPQHF. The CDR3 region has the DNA TGCGCCAGCAGCCGACAGGGGTTGGAGCCCCAGCATTTT.

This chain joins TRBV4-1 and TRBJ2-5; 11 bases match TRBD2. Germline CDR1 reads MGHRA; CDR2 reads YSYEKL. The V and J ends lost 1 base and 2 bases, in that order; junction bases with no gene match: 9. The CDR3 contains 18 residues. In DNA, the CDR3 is TGCGCCAGCAGCCAAGTTCGGTCCCCTAGCGGGGGGCAAGAGACCCAGTACTTC. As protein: CASSQVRSPSGGQETQYF.